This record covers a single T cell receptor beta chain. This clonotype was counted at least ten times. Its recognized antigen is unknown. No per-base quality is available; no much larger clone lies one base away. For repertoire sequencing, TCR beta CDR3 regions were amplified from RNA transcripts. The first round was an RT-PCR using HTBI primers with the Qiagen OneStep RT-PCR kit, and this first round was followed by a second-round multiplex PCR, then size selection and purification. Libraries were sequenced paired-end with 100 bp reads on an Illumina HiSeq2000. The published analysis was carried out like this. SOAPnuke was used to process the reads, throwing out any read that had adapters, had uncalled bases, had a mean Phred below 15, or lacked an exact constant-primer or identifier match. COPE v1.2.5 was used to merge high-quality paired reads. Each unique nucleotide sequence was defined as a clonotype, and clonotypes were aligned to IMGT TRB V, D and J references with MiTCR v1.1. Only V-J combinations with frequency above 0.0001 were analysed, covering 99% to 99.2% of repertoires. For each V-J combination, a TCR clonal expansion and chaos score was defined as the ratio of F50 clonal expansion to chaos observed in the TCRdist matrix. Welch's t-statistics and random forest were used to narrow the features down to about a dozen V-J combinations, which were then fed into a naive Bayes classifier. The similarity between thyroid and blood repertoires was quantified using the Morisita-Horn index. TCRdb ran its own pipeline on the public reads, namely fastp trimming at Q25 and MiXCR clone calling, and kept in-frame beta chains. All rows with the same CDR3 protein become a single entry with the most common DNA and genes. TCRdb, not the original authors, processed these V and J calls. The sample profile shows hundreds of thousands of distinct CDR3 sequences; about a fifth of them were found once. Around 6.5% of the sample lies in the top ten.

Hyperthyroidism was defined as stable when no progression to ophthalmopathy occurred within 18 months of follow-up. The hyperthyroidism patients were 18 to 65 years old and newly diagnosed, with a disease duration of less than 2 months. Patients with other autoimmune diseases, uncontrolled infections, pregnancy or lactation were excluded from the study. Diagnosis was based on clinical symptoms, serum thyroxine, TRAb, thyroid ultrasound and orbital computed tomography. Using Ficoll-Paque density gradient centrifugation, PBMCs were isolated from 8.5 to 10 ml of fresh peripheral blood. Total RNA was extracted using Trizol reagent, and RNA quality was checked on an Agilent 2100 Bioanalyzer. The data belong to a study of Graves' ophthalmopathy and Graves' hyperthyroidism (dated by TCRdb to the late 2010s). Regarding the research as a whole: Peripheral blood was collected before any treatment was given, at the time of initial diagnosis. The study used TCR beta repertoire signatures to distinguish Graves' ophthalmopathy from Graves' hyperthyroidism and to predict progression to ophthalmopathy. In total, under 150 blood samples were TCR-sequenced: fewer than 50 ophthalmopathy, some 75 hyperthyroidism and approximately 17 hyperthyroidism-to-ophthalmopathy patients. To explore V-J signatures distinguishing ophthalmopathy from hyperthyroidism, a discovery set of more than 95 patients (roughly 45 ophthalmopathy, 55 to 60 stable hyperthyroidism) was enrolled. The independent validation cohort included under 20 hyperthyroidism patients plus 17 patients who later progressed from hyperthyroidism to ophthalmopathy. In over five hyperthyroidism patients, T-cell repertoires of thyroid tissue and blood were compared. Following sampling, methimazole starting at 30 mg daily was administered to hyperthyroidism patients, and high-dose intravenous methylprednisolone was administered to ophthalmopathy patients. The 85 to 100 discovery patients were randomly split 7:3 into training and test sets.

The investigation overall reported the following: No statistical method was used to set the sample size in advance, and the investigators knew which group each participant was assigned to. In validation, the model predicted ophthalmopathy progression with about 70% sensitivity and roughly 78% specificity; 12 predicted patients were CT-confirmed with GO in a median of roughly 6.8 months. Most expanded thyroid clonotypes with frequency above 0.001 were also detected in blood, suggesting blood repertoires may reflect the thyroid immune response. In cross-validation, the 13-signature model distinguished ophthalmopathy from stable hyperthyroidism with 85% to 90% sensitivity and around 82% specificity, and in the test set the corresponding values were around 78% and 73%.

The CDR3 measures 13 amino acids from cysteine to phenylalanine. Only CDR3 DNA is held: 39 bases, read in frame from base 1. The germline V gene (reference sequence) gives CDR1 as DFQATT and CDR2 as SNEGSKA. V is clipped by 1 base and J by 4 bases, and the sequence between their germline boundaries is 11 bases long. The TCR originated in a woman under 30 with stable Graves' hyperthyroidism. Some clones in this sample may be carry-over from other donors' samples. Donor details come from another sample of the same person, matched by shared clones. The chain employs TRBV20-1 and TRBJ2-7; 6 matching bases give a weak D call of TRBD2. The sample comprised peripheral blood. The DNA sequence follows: TGCAGTGCTAGAGGCCTGGGGGGATACGAGCAGTACTTC. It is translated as CSARGLGGYEQYF.